This is a list of T cell receptor beta chains from one sample in a study of cytomegalovirus exposure and HLA in healthy donors. Method: immunoSEQ multiplex PCR; TCRdb's copy keeps in-frame clones and lacks some. The sample gives some 120,000 clones, around three quarters of which show up once; about 3% is in the top ten. Sequencing was carried out using PBMCs. The source is a young man in good health and CMV-seronegative. Each CDR3 is given without its conserved first and last residue. Each record gives: J gene, clone size, V gene, D gene, CDR3 protein. D genes are given only for firm matches. Size values are once, few and many counts, or a class for expanded clones, and some rows have none.

TRBJ1-2	few	TRBV28	.	ASLPSEGMGYGYT
TRBJ1-4	.	TRBV19	.	VSSLQGSNEKLF
TRBJ2-7	.	TRBV7-9	TRBD1	ASSKQGTFSYEQY
TRBJ2-1	.	TRBV9	.	ASTIGGGSYNEQF
TRBJ2-3	.	TRBV5-1	.	ASSLPSDTQY
TRBJ1-5	.	TRBV28	.	ASSREPPQH
TRBJ1-2	.	TRBV9	.	ASSLAGNYGYT
TRBJ2-7	.	TRBV5-1	.	ASSRYRVYEQY
TRBJ1-2	.	TRBV11-2	.	ASSLLQTLGYT
TRBJ1-2	.	TRBV9	.	ASSAGGQTNYGYT
TRBJ1-4	medium-sized	TRBV28	.	ASSLYTLELF
TRBJ2-1	once	TRBV9	TRBD1	ASSGPPTGAAYNEQF
TRBJ2-3	.	TRBV30	TRBD2	ARSRGGNTDTQY
TRBJ1-2	once	TRBV7-9	.	ASSLDSNYGYT
TRBJ2-7	.	TRBV5-8	.	ASRLYHLTGPIY
TRBJ1-1	few	TRBV18	.	ASSLNREWDTEAF
TRBJ1-1	.	TRBV6-5	.	ASSYFLKGRGEAF
TRBJ2-6	once	TRBV7-3	.	ASRVSSGANVLT
TRBJ1-2	.	TRBV19	TRBD1	ASVIQIGTGAHGYT
TRBJ2-2	.	TRBV4-2	TRBD2	AGSPGLAGDTGELF
TRBJ1-1	.	TRBV4-1	.	ASSQGDIPAPEAF
TRBJ1-1	.	TRBV2	.	ASSGRATGNTEAF
TRBJ1-1	.	TRBV18	TRBD1	ASSPLGTGGGTEAF
TRBJ1-2	.	TRBV11-2	TRBD1	ASSFGQGVGGYT
TRBJ1-4	.	TRBV14	.	ASSQVNEKLF
TRBJ1-1	.	TRBV18	.	ASSPSGYRTEAF
TRBJ2-7	.	TRBV2	TRBD1	ASRPTGGSYEQY
TRBJ1-4	.	TRBV11-2	TRBD1	ASSSGQGGNEKLF
TRBJ2-6	.	TRBV14	.	ASSQEIRSPGISGANVLT
TRBJ1-1	.	TRBV6-5	.	ASSADRNTEAF
TRBJ1-1	.	TRBV6-5	.	ASSYSGRANTEAF
TRBJ2-5	.	TRBV30	.	AWSVRAGAVETQY
TRBJ2-1	few	TRBV30	TRBD2	AWTRSGLAGGGRYNEQF
TRBJ1-1	.	TRBV7-3	TRBD1	ASSTRQGIGNTEAF
TRBJ1-1	.	TRBV18	.	ASSPGWTDTEAF
TRBJ2-3	.	TRBV6-4	.	ASSDSGSGSTDTQY
TRBJ1-2	.	TRBV6-5	.	ASTSDPLGGYGYT
TRBJ1-1	.	TRBV5-6	TRBD1	ASSRDRGTEAF
TRBJ1-2	.	TRBV19	.	ASSIAGGGSPSYGYT
TRBJ1-1	.	TRBV28	TRBD1	ASSPRQGVNTEAF
TRBJ2-1	.	TRBV10-3	.	AIKRGSYNEQF
TRBJ1-6	.	TRBV7-2	.	ASSLTGFYNSPLH
TRBJ1-1	.	TRBV7-2	.	ASSSDRNTEAF
TRBJ2-1	few	TRBV11-3	TRBD2	ASSPLGGSDEQF
TRBJ1-5	.	TRBV14	.	ASSQGGSGGQPQH
TRBJ2-3	.	TRBV2	TRBD2	ASKKREVTDTQY
TRBJ2-7	.	TRBV19	TRBD1	ASRPPGQINEQY